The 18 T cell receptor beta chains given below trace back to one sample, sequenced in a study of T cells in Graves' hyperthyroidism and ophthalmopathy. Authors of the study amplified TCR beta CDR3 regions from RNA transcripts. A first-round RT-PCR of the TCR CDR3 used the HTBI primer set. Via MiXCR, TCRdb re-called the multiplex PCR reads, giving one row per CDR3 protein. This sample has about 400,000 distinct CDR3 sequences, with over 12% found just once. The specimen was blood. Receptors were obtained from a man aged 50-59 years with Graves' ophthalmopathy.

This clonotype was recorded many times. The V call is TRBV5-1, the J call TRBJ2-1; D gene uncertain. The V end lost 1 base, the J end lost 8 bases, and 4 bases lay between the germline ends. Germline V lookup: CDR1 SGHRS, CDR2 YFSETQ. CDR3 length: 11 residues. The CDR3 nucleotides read TGCGCCAGCAGCTTGTCCTATGAGCAGTTCTTC. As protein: CASSLSYEQFF.

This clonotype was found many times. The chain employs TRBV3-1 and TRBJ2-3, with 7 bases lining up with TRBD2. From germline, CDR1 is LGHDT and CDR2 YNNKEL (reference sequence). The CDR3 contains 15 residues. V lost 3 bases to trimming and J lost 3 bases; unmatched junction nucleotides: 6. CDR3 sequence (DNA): TGTGCCAGCAGCCAGCGGGGCGGGAGAACAGATACGCAGTATTTT. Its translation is CASSQRGGRTDTQYF.

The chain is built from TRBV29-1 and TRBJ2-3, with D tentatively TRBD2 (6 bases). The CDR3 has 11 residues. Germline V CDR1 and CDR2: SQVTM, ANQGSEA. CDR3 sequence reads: CTRSGSHTQYF. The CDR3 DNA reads TGCACCAGATCCGGGAGCCATACGCAGTATTTT.

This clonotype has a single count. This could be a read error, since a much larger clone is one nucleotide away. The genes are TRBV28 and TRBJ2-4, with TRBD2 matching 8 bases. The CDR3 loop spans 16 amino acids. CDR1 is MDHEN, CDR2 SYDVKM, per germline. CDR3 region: CASGLERELAKNIQYF. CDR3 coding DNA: TGTGCCAGCGGTTTAGAGCGGGAGCTAGCCAAAAACATTCAGTACTTC.

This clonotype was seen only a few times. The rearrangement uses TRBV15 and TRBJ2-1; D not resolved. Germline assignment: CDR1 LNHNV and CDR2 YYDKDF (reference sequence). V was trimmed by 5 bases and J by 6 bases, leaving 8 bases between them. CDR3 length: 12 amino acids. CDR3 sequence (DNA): TGTGCCACCAGCTGGATAAGCAATGAGCAGTTCTTC. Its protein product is CATSWISNEQFF.

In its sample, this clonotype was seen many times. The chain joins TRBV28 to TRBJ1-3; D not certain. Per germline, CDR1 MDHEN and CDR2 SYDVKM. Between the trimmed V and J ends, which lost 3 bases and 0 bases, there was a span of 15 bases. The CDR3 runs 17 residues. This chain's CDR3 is CASSFPQVSHSGNTIYF. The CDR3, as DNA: TGTGCCAGCAGTTTCCCCCAAGTAAGCCACTCTGGAAACACCATATATTTT.

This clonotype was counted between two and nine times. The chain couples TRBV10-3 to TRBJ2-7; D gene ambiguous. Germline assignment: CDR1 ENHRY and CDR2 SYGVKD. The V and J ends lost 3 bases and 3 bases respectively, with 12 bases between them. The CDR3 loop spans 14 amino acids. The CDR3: CAISDKGPSYEQYF. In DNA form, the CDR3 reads TGTGCCATCAGTGATAAAGGGCCGAGCTACGAGCAGTACTTC.

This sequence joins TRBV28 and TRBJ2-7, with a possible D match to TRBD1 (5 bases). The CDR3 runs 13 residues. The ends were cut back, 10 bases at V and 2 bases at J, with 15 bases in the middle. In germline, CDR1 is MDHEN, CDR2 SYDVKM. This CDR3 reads CATSPETAYEQYF. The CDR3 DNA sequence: TGTGCCACCTCCCCTGAGACAGCCTACGAGCAGTACTTC.

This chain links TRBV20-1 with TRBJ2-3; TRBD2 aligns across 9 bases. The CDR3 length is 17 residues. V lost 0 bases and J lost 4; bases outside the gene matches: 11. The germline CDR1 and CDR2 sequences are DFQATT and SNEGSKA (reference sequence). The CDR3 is CSAREWGGLAGSDTQYF. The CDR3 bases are TGCAGTGCTAGAGAGTGGGGCGGGCTAGCGGGGTCAGATACGCAGTATTTT.

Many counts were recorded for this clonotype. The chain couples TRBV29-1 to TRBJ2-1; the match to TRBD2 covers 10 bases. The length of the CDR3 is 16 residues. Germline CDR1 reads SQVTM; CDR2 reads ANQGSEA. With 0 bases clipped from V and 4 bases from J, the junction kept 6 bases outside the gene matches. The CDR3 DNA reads TGCAGCGTTGAAGATCTTGGGACTAGCGAATACAATGAGCAGTTCTTC. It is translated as CSVEDLGTSEYNEQFF.

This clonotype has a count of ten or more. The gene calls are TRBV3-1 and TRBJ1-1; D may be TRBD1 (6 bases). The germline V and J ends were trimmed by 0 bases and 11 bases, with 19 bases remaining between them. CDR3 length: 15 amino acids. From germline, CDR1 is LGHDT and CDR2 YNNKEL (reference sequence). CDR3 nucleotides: TGTGCCAGCAGCCAAGATTCAGGGGACACCAGAAACGCTTTCTTT. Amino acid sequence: CASSQDSGDTRNAFF.

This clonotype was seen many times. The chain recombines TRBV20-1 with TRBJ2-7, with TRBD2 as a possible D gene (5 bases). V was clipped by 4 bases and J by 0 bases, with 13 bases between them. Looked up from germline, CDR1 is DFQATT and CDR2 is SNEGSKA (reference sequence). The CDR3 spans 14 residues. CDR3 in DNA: TGCAGTGCTATGCGAGGGATCAGCTCCTACGAGCAGTACTTC. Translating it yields CSAMRGISSYEQYF.

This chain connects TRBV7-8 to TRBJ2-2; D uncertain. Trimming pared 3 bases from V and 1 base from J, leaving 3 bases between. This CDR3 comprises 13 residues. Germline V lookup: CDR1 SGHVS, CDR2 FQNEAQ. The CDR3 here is CASSFLNTGELFF. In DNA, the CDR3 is TGTGCCAGCAGCTTCCTGAACACCGGGGAGCTGTTTTTT.

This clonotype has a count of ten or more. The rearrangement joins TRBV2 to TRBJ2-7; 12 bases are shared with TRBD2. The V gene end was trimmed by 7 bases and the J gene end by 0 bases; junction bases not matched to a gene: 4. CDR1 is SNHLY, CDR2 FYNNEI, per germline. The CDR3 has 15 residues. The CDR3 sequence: CASIRTSGISYEQYF. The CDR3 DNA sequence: TGTGCCAGCATCAGGACTAGCGGGATCTCCTACGAGCAGTACTTC.

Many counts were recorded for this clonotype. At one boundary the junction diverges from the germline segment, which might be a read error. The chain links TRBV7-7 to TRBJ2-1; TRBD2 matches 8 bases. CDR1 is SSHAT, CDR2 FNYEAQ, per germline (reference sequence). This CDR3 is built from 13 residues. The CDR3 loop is CASSRGGRDEQFF. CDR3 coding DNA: TGTGCTAGCAGCCGGGGGGGCAGGGACGAGCAGTTCTTC.

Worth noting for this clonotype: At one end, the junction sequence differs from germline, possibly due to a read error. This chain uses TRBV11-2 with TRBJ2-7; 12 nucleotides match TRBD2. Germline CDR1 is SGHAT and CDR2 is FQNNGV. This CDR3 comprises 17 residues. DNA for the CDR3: TGTGTCAGCAGCCCCCAAGCTAGCGGGAGGGCCCTGTACGAGCAGTACTTC. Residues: CVSSPQASGRALYEQYF.

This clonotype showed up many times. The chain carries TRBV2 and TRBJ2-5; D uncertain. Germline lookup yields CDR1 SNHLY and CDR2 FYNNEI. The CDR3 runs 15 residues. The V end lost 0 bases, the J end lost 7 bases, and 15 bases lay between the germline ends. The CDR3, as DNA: TGTGCCAGCAGTGAAGCGCTTCAGATTGGGTTGACCCAGTACTTC. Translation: CASSEALQIGLTQYF.

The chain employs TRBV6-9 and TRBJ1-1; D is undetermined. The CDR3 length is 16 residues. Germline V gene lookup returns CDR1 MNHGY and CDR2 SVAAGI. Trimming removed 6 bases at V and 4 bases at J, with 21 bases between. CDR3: CASSYTYPLRVTEAFF. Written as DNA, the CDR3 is TGTGCCAGCAGCTACACCTACCCCTTACGGGTCACTGAAGCTTTCTTT.